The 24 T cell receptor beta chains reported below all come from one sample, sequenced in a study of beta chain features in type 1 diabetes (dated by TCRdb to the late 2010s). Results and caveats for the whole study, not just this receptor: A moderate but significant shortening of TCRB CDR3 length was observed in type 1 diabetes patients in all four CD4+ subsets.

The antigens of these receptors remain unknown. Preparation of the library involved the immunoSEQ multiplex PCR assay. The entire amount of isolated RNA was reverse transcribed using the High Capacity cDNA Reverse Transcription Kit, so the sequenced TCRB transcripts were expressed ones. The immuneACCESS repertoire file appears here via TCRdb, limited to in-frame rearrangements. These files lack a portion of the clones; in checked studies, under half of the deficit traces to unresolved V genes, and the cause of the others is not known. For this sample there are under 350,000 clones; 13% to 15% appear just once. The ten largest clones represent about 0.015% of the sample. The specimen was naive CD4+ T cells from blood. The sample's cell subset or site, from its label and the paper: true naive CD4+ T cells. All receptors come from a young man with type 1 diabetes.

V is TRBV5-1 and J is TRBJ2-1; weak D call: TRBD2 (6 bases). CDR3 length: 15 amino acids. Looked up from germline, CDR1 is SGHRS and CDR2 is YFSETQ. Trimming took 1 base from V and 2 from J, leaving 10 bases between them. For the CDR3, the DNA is TGCGCCAGCAGCTTGCGGGGGTTGCCCTACAATGAGCAGTTCTTC. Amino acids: CASSLRGLPYNEQFF.

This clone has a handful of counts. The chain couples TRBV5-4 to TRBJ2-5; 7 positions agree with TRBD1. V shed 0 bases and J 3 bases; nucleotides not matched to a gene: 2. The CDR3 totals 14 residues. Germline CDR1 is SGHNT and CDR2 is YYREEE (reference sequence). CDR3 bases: TGTGCCAGCAGCTTGGGACAGGGAAAAGAGACCCAGTACTTC. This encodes CASSLGQGKETQYF.

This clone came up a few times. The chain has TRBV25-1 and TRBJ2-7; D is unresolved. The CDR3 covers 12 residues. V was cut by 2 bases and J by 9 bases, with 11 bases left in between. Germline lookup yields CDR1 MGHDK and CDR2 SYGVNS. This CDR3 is CASSETHGPQYF. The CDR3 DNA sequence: TGTGCCAGCAGTGAAACCCACGGTCCGCAGTACTTC.

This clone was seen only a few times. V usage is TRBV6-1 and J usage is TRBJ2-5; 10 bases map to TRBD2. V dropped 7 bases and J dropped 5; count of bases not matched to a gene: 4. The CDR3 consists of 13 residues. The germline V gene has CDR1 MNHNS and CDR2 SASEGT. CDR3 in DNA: TGTGCCAGCACTAGCGGGAGAGGGGAGACCCAGTACTTC. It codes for CASTSGRGETQYF.

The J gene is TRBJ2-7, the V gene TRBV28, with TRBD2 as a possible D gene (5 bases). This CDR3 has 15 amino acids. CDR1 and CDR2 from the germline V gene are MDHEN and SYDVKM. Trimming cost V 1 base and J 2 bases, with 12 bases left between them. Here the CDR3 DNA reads TGTGCCAGCAGTTTATATCCGGGGATAACCTACGAGCAGTACTTC. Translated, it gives CASSLYPGITYEQYF.

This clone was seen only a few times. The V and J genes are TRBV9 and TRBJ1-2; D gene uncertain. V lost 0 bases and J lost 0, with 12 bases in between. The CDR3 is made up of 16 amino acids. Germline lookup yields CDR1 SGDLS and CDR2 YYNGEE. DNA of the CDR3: TGTGCCAGCAGCGTAGACGGGGTCCCTGCTAACTATGGCTACACCTTC. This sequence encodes CASSVDGVPANYGYTF.

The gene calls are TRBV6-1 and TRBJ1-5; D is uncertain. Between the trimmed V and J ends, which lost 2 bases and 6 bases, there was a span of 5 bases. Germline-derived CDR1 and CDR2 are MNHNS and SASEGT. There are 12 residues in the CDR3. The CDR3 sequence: CASSEYSQPQHF. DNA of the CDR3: TGTGCCAGCAGTGAATACAGTCAGCCCCAGCATTTT.

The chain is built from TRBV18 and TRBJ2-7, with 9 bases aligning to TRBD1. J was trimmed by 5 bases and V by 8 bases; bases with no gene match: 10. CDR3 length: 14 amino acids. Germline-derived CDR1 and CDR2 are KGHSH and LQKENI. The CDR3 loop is CASRRQGGTNEQYF. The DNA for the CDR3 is TGTGCCAGCCGGAGACAGGGGGGCACGAACGAGCAGTACTTC.

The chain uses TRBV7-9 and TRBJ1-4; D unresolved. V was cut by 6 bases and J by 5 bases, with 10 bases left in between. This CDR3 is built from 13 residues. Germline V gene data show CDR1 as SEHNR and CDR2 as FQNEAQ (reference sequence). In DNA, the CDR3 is TGTGCCAGCAGTACCGACTTGAATGAAAAACTGTTTTTT. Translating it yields CASSTDLNEKLFF. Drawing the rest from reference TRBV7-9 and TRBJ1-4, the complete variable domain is DTGVSQNPRHKITKRGQNVTFRCDPISEHNRLYWYRQTLGQGPEFLTYFQNEAQLEKSRLLSDRFSAERPKGSFSTLEIQRTEQGDSAMYLCASSTDLNEKLFFGSGTQLSVL.

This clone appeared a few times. The CDR3 sequence is CASSRSGREGDEQYF. CDR3 sequence (DNA): TGTGCCAGCAGCCGCTCTGGGCGGGAAGGGGACGAGCAGTACTTC. This rearrangement joins TRBV7-2 to TRBJ2-7, with a tentative D call TRBD2 (6 bases). Per the germline V gene, CDR1 is SGHTA and CDR2 is FQGNSA. With 5 bases removed from V and 5 bases from J, the gap between germline ends came to 19 bases. The CDR3 totals 15 residues.

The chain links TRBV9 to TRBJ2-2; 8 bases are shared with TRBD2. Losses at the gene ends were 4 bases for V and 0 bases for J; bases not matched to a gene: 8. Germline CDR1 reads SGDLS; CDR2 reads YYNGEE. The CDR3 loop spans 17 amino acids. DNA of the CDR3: TGTGCCAGCAGCCCCCGGGTAGCGGGATCGAACACCGGGGAGCTGTTTTTT. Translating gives CASSPRVAGSNTGELFF.

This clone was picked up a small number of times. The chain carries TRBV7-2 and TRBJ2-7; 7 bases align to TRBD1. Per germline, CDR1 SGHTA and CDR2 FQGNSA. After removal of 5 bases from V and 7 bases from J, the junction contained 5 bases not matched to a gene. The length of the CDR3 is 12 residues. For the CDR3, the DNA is TGTGCCAGCAGCAGAACAGGGGCAGAGCAGTACTTC. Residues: CASSRTGAEQYF.

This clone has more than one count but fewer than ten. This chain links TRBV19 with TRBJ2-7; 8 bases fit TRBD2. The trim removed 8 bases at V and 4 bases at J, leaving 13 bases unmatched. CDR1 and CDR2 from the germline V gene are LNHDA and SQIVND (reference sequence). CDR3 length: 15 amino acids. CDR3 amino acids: CASHPSGSPSYEQYF. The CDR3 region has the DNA TGTGCCAGTCACCCCAGCGGGAGCCCCTCTTACGAGCAGTACTTC.

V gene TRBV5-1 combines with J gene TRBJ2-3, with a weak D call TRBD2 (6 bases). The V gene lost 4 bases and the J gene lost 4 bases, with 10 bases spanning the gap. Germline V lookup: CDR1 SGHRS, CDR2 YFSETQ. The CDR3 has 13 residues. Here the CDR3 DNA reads TGCGCCAGCAGCGGCGGGGTGTCAGATACGCAGTATTTT. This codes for CASSGGVSDTQYF.

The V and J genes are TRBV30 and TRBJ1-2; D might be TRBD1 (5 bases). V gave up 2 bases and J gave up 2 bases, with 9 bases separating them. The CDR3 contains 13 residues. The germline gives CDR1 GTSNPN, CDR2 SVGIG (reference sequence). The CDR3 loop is CAWSHKGNYGYTF. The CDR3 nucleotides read TGTGCCTGGAGTCATAAGGGGAACTATGGCTACACCTTC.

CDR3 sequence reads: CASRMTSGRTDTQYF. CDR3 DNA: TGTGCCAGCAGAATGACTAGCGGGAGAACAGATACGCAGTATTTT. V and J are TRBV6-5 and TRBJ2-3; TRBD2 aligns across 12 bases. Germline V CDR1 and CDR2: MNHEY, SVGAGI. The CDR3 contains 15 residues. The V segment lost 6 bases and the J segment 3 bases; nucleotides outside the gene matches: 4.

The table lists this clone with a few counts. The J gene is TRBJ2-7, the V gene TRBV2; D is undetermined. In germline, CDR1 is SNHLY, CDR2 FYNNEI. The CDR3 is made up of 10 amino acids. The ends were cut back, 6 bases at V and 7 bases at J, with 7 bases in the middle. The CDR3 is CASRAVEQYF. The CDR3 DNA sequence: TGTGCCAGCAGGGCGGTGGAGCAGTACTTC. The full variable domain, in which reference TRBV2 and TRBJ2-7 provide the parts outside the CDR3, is EPEVTQTPSHQVTQMGQEVILRCVPISNHLYFYWYRQILGQKVEFLVSFYNNEISEKSEIFDDQFSVERPDGSNFTLKIRSTKLEDSAMYFCASRAVEQYFGPGTRLTVT.

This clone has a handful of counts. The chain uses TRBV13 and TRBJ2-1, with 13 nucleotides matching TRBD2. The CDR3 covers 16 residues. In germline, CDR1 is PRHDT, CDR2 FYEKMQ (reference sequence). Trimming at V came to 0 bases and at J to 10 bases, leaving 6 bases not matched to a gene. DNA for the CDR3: TGTGCCAGCAGCTTAGGACTAGCGGGAGGGCCTGGGGAGCAGTTCTTC. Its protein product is CASSLGLAGGPGEQFF.

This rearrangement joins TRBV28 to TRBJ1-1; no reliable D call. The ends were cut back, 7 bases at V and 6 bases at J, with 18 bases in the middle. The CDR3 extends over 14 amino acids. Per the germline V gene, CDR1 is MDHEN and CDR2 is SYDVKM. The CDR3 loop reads CASTLPGGLAEAFF. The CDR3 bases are TGTGCCAGCACACTACCTGGAGGGTTGGCTGAAGCTTTCTTT.

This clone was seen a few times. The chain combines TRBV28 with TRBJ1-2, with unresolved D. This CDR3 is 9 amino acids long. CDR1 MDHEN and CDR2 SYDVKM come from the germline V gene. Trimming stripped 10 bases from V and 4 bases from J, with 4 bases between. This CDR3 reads CATGYGYTF. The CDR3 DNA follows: TGTGCCACCGGCTATGGCTACACCTTC.

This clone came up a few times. CDR3 residues: CASTLQGVSYEQYF. In DNA form, the CDR3 reads TGTGCCAGTACTCTTCAGGGGGTCTCCTACGAGCAGTACTTC. V and J are TRBV6-6 and TRBJ2-7; the match to TRBD1 covers 7 bases. J was trimmed by 0 bases and V by 9 bases; bases with no gene match: 8. The CDR3 runs to 14 residues. CDR1 is MNHNY, CDR2 SVGAGI, per germline (reference sequence).

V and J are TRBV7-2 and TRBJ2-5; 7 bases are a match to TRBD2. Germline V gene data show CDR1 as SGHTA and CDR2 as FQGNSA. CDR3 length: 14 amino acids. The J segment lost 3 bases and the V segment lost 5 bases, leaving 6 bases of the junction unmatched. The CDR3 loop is CASSPRLAEETQYF. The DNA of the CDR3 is TGTGCCAGCAGCCCGCGACTAGCAGAAGAGACCCAGTACTTC.

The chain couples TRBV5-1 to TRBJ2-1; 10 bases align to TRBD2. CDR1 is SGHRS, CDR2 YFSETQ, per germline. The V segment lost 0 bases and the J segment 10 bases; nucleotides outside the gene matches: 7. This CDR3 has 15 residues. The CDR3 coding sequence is TGCGCCAGCAGCTTGGGGACCTATAGCGGGAGGGAGCAGTTCTTC. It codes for CASSLGTYSGREQFF.

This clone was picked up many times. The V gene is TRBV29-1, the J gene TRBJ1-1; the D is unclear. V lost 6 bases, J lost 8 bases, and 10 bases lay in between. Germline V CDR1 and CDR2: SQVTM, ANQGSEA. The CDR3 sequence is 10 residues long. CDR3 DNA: TGCAGCGTGTGCCAGGCCGAAGCTTTCTTT. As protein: CSVCQAEAFF.